The 9 T cell receptor beta chains listed next were all sequenced from one sample in a study of shared clonotypes between healthy human individuals. The repertoire was sequenced with immunoSEQ multiplex PCR; TCRdb's copy has only in-frame clones and lacks some. The data hold fewer than 550,000 clones, with about 79% observed a single time. The specimen sequenced was PBMCs. The receptors stem from a woman aged 40 to 50 in good health. Some clones in this sample may be carry-over from other donors' samples.

The gene calls are TRBV5-1 and TRBJ2-2, with 11 bases matching TRBD2. The CDR3 contains 17 residues. V trimming: 3 bases; J trimming: 5 bases; junction bases outside the gene matches: 9. CDR1 SGHRS and CDR2 YFSETQ come from the germline V gene. This chain's CDR3 is CASSYDWTSGLTGELFF. In DNA, the CDR3 is TGCGCCAGCAGCTATGACTGGACTAGCGGGTTGACCGGGGAGCTGTTTTTT.

The J gene is TRBJ2-3, the V gene TRBV4-2; 14 bases match TRBD2. With 5 bases clipped from V and 2 bases from J, the junction kept 9 bases outside the gene matches. This CDR3 has 18 amino acids. CDR1 LGHNA and CDR2 YNFKEQ come from the germline V gene. DNA of the CDR3: TGTGCCAGCAGCGGGACTAGCGGGAGCCCCGTCGTCACAGATACGCAGTATTTT. Translation: CASSGTSGSPVVTDTQYF.

This clone was counted only a few times. This rearrangement joins TRBV19 to TRBJ2-2; 8 bases line up with TRBD2. Unmatched junction bases numbered 8, after V lost 1 base and J lost 4 bases. The CDR3 has 17 amino acids. Germline V CDR1 and CDR2: LNHDA, SQIVND (reference sequence). The chain's CDR3 is CASSIGNGRGITGELFF. DNA of the CDR3: TGTGCCAGTAGTATAGGGAACGGGAGGGGTATCACCGGGGAGCTGTTTTTT.

The chain links TRBV4-2 to TRBJ2-1; D is uncertain. The V gene's germline CDR1 is LGHNA and CDR2 YNFKEQ. The V gene lost 1 base and the J gene lost 4 bases, with 14 bases spanning the gap. CDR3 length: 16 amino acids. As DNA, the CDR3 is TGTGCCAGCAGCCAAGGGCGTTTTCGCTCGTACAATGAGCAGTTCTTC. This codes for CASSQGRFRSYNEQFF.

V and J are TRBV6-6 and TRBJ2-5, with 9 bases fitting TRBD2. The CDR3 contains 14 residues. V dropped 7 bases and J dropped 4; count of bases not matched to a gene: 7. CDR1 and CDR2 (germline): MNHNY, SVGAGI (reference sequence). CDR3: CASIPLAGTETQYF. The CDR3 nucleotides read TGTGCCAGCATTCCTCTAGCGGGAACAGAGACCCAGTACTTC.

A few counts support this clone. This sequence joins TRBV11-2 and TRBJ2-5; D not certain. This CDR3 contains 14 residues. Germline V gene lookup returns CDR1 SGHAT and CDR2 FQNNGV. Between the trimmed V and J ends, which lost 5 bases and 1 base, there was a span of 11 bases. Here the CDR3 reads CASSRGPTQETQYF. CDR3 coding DNA: TGTGCCAGCAGCCGTGGACCGACCCAAGAGACCCAGTACTTC. The entire variable domain, with the rest obtained from reference TRBV11-2 and TRBJ2-5, is as follows: EAGVAQSPRYKIIEKRQSVAFWCNPISGHATLYWYQQILGQGPKLLIQFQNNGVVDDSQLPKDRFSAERLKGVDSTLKIQPAKLEDSAVYLCASSRGPTQETQYFGPGTRLLVL.

This rearrangement joins TRBV2 to TRBJ1-1; no clear D gene. This CDR3 contains 12 residues. V was clipped by 6 bases and J by 3 bases, with 8 bases between them. Germline V lookup: CDR1 SNHLY, CDR2 FYNNEI. The CDR3 DNA follows: TGTGCCAGCAGCAAAAAGGACACTGAAGCTTTCTTT. The encoded protein is CASSKKDTEAFF.

V is TRBV9 and J is TRBJ1-4, with no clear D. CDR1 and CDR2 from the germline V gene are SGDLS and YYNGEE. The CDR3 is 14 residues long. The V and J ends lost 4 bases and 7 bases respectively, with 14 bases between them. The DNA of the CDR3 is TGTGCCAGCAGCCCGGGTGGGTTCGGTGAAAAACTGTTTTTT. Encoded protein: CASSPGGFGEKLFF.

In this sample, this clone turned up once. The CDR3 spells CASSSALAGDTQYF. For the CDR3, the DNA is TGTGCCAGCAGCTCCGCCCTAGCAGGGGATACGCAGTATTTT. V and J are TRBV5-4 and TRBJ2-3; D may match TRBD1 or TRBD2 (5 bases each). V lost 3 bases and J 6 bases, leaving 14 bases between the germline ends. This CDR3 is 14 amino acids long. Germline V lookup: CDR1 SGHNT, CDR2 YYREEE (reference sequence).